This T cell receptor (beta chain) derives from a study of T-cell reconstitution after alpha-beta-depleted transplantation in children. This clonotype occurred many times. Preparation of the TCRbeta library involved a method that used unique molecular identifiers. A single record per CDR3 protein comes from TCRdb applying MiXCR to the PCR reads. The profile shows several thousand distinct CDR3 sequences, approximately 16% of them singletons. This CDR3 spans 18 amino acids. V gave up 0 bases and J gave up 6 bases; unmatched junction bases: 11. Germline V gene data show CDR1 as LGHNA and CDR2 as YNFKEQ. The sequences come from PBMCs, collected before TCRalphabeta/CD19-depleted stem cell transplant. The sequence was collected from a boy between 2 and 10 years old with acute lymphoblastic leukemia, due to receive a stem cell transplant. The V gene is TRBV4-2, the J gene TRBJ2-3; 11 bases match TRBD2. This CDR3 reads CASSQESSGGAASDTQYF. The CDR3 DNA reads TGTGCCAGCAGCCAAGAGAGTAGCGGGGGGGCCGCGTCCGATACGCAGTATTTT.